The 32 T cell receptor beta chains listed next were all sequenced from one sample in a study of breast tumors, draining lymph nodes, adjacent tissues. The lymph nodes were axillary draining lymph nodes from breast cancer patients. TCRdb reprocessed the multiplex PCR reads via MiXCR and lists one record per CDR3 protein. This sample has some 130,000 distinct CDR3 sequences, with about 20% found just once. Sequencing input: axillary lymph node tissue. The source is a female donor with breast cancer. Some clones in this sample may be carry-over from other donors' samples.

This clonotype was seen ten or more times. The rearrangement uses TRBV7-8 and TRBJ1-5, with TRBD1 as a possible D gene (5 bases). V lost 2 bases and J 4 bases, leaving 12 bases between the germline ends. Germline CDR1 reads SGHVS; CDR2 reads FQNEAQ. This CDR3 is built from 15 residues. The CDR3 protein is CASSLRVGGNQPQHF. DNA of the CDR3: TGTGCCAGCAGCTTACGGGTCGGGGGAAATCAGCCCCAGCATTTT.

This clonotype has at least ten counts. J is TRBJ2-3 and V is TRBV12-3 or TRBV12-4; a possible D gene is TRBD2 (5 bases). Trimming left V 1 base short and J 6 bases short, with 11 bases between. The CDR3 loop spans 14 amino acids. The CDR3 spells CASSLGTPPDTQYF. Here the CDR3 DNA reads TGTGCCAGCAGTTTAGGGACTCCTCCGGATACGCAGTATTTT.

Note on this clonotype: A much larger clone lies a single base off, so this may be a read error. The chain employs TRBV6-5 and TRBJ2-2, with D perhaps matching TRBD2 (5 bases). This CDR3 has 15 residues. The germline gives CDR1 MNHEY, CDR2 SVGAGI. For the CDR3, the DNA is TGTGCCTGCAGTCCCCCGAGCCTAGCACCCGGGGAGCTGTTTTTT. This gives the protein CACSPPSLAPGELFF.

This clonotype was picked up many times. The chain combines TRBV9 with TRBJ2-1; possibly TRBD2 for D (5 bases). The length of the CDR3 is 14 residues. Germline CDR1 and CDR2: SGDLS and YYNGEE. V was clipped by 4 bases and J by 7 bases, with 15 bases between them. The chain's CDR3 is CASSQAPGSNEQFF. DNA of the CDR3: TGTGCCAGCAGCCAAGCCCCGGGATCAAATGAGCAGTTCTTC. Full variable domain (outside the CDR3, taken from reference TRBV9 and TRBJ2-1): DSGVTQTPKHLITATGQRVTLRCSPRSGDLSVYWYQQSLDQGLQFLIQYYNGEERAKGNILERFSAQQFPDLHSELNLSSLELGDSALYFCASSQAPGSNEQFFGPGTRLTVL.

On this clonotype: Since a much larger clone is just one base distant, this may be a read error. DNA of the CDR3: TGTGCCAGCAGCCGGACTAGCGAATACAATGGGCAGTTCTTC. As protein: CASSRTSEYNGQFF. The chain carries TRBV7-6 and TRBJ2-1; 9 nucleotides agree with TRBD2. Germline CDR1 is SGHVS and CDR2 is FNYEAQ. This CDR3 has 14 amino acids.

This clonotype was counted many times. This chain connects TRBV20-1 to TRBJ2-7; no clear D. CDR1 and CDR2 from the germline V gene are DFQATT and SNEGSKA (reference sequence). This CDR3 region has 11 residues. Deletions cut 6 bases from V and 6 bases from J, with 12 bases between. CDR3: CSAHRSVEQYF. CDR3 coding DNA: TGCAGTGCCCACCGGTCTGTCGAGCAGTACTTC.

This clonotype was detected a few times. This chain uses TRBV18 with TRBJ2-4; D gene uncertain. The CDR3 runs to 13 residues. Germline lookup yields CDR1 KGHSH and CDR2 LQKENI. V dropped 2 bases and J dropped 1 base, with 3 bases sitting between them. In DNA, the CDR3 is TGTGCCAGCTCACCAGGGGCCAAAAACATTCAGTACTTC. Its protein product is CASSPGAKNIQYF.

This clonotype was observed at least ten times. The V and J genes are TRBV29-1 and TRBJ2-5; the D gene is possibly TRBD2 (6 bases). The germline CDR1 and CDR2 sequences are SQVTM and ANQGSEA. V was cut by 5 bases and J by 4 bases, with 14 bases left in between. CDR3 length equals 13 residues. The CDR3 protein is CSVLAGFRETQYF. CDR3 coding DNA: TGCAGCGTTCTCGCGGGGTTTAGAGAGACCCAGTACTTC.

This sequence joins TRBV27 and TRBJ2-5; perhaps TRBD1 as D (6 bases). The germline V and J ends were trimmed by 5 bases and 5 bases, with 18 bases remaining between them. This CDR3 is built from 15 residues. Germline CDR1 MNHEY, CDR2 SMNVEV (reference sequence). The DNA of the CDR3 is TGTGCCAGCAGTCCCTGGGCAGGGGAGTTGGAGACCCAGTACTTC. It encodes CASSPWAGELETQYF.

This clonotype has just a few counts. A clone one base away is much larger, so this may be a read error. The chain uses TRBV20-1 and TRBJ2-1, with 7 bases aligning to TRBD1. V lost 5 bases, J lost 5 bases, and 9 bases stayed unmatched. The CDR3 contains 14 residues. Germline V lookup: CDR1 DFQATT, CDR2 SNEGSKA (reference sequence). CDR3 loop: CSALRQGTHNEQFF. In nucleotides, the CDR3 is TGCAGTGCTCTTAGACAGGGAACCCACAATGAGCAGTTCTTC.

This clonotype was counted at least ten times. The gene calls are TRBV9 and TRBJ1-2, with TRBD1 matching 7 bases. The junction had 8 bases not matched to a gene; V was cut back by 3 bases and J by 3 bases. The CDR3 totals 15 residues. Germline CDR1 reads SGDLS; CDR2 reads YYNGEE. Here the CDR3 reads CASSASGGYDYGYTF. The DNA for the CDR3 is TGTGCCAGCAGCGCCTCAGGGGGTTACGACTATGGCTACACCTTC.

This chain links TRBV5-5 with TRBJ2-2, with D hard to call. Germline assignment: CDR1 SGHKS and CDR2 YYEKEE (reference sequence). V was trimmed by 4 bases and J by 2 bases, leaving 12 bases between them. CDR3 length: 15 amino acids. CDR3 bases: TGTGCCAGCAGCCTTGGACGGGTTAACACCGGGGAGCTGTTTTTT. Amino acid sequence: CASSLGRVNTGELFF.

This clonotype occurred a few times. This rearrangement joins TRBV18 to TRBJ2-3; D not certain. V gave up 3 bases and J gave up 3 bases, with 7 bases separating them. CDR1 is KGHSH, CDR2 LQKENI, per germline. This CDR3 is 13 amino acids long. CDR3 coding DNA: TGTGCCAGCTCACCTCCAGTGACAGATACGCAGTATTTT. Translated, it gives CASSPPVTDTQYF. The full variable domain, its missing parts supplied by reference TRBV18 and TRBJ2-3, is NAGVMQNPRHLVRRRGQEARLRCSPMKGHSHVYWYRQLPEEGLKFMVYLQKENIIDESGMPKERFSAEFPKEGPSILRIQQVVRGDSAAYFCASSPPVTDTQYFGPGTRLTVL.

This clonotype was counted a few times. Relative to the germline gene, one junction end is altered; a read error may explain this. The CDR3: CATTAVYTGGLFF. The CDR3 nucleotides read TGTGCCACCACGGCGGTCTACACCGGGGGGCTGTTTTTT. The chain couples TRBV15 to TRBJ2-2; D is possibly TRBD2 (6 bases). The CDR3 runs 13 residues. Germline loops: CDR1 LNHNV, CDR2 YYDKDF (reference sequence).

Of note for this clonotype: One base away lies a much larger clone, so this may be a sequencing read error. The rearrangement links TRBV2 to TRBJ1-5; TRBD1 aligns across 9 bases. CDR3 size: 16 residues. The trim removed 5 bases at V and 4 bases at J, leaving 9 bases unmatched. Germline-derived CDR1 and CDR2 are SNHLY and FYNNEI. The CDR3 is CASSPRQGVGNQPQHF. The CDR3 DNA reads as TGTGCCAGCAGTCCACGACAGGGGGTGGGAAATCAGCCCCAGCATTTT.

In its sample, this clonotype was seen many times. This sequence joins TRBV19 and TRBJ2-1, with D unclear. Germline CDR1 LNHDA, CDR2 SQIVND (reference sequence). The germline V and J ends were trimmed by 5 bases and 8 bases, with 7 bases remaining between them. This CDR3 comprises 11 residues. The CDR3 loop is CASSFGYEQFF. The CDR3 region has the DNA TGTGCCAGTAGTTTCGGGTATGAGCAGTTCTTC.

This clonotype was picked up many times. The genes are TRBV20-1 and TRBJ2-1; 9 nucleotides agree with TRBD2. The J segment lost 7 bases and the V segment lost 1 base, leaving 8 bases of the junction unmatched. Germline values: CDR1 DFQATT, CDR2 SNEGSKA (reference sequence). This CDR3 has 15 amino acids. Here the CDR3 DNA reads TGCAGTGCTAGAGTTAGTAGCGGGAGACGGAATGAGCAGTTCTTC. Its protein is CSARVSSGRRNEQFF.

This clonotype was seen repeatedly, ten times or more. V and J are TRBV5-4 and TRBJ2-1; 13 bases match TRBD2. V shed 0 bases, J shed 10 bases, and the junction held 10 bases outside the gene matches. CDR3 size: 17 residues. Germline assignment: CDR1 SGHNT and CDR2 YYREEE (reference sequence). Here the CDR3 DNA reads TGTGCCAGCAGCTTGGGCCCGGGGACTAGCGGGGTCGGGGAGCAGTTCTTC. Its translation is CASSLGPGTSGVGEQFF.

This clonotype occurred many times. The chain is built from TRBV7-6 and TRBJ1-5; no reliable D call. CDR1 and CDR2 from the germline V gene are SGHVS and FNYEAQ. The CDR3 contains 12 residues. V was cut by 3 bases and J by 4 bases, with 4 bases left in between. CDR3 in DNA: TGTGCCAGCAGCTTCATTAATCAGCCCCAGCATTTT. Its translation is CASSFINQPQHF.

This clonotype was picked up many times. The J gene is TRBJ2-2, the V gene TRBV10-3; D perhaps matches TRBD2 (5 bases). CDR1 and CDR2 (germline): ENHRY, SYGVKD. The length of the CDR3 is 13 residues. The V gene lost 6 bases and the J gene lost 5 bases, with 10 bases spanning the gap. This CDR3 reads CAIRASGTGELFF. In DNA, the CDR3 is TGTGCCATCAGAGCATCGGGAACCGGGGAGCTGTTTTTT.

This clonotype has a count of ten or more. The chain joins TRBV6-5 to TRBJ1-4; possibly TRBD1 for D (5 bases). Germline V lookup: CDR1 MNHEY, CDR2 SVGAGI. Deletions cut 6 bases from V and 0 bases from J, with 14 bases between. CDR3 size: 16 residues. The CDR3 reads CASSRRWDATNEKLFF. The CDR3 nucleotides read TGTGCCAGCAGCCGCCGTTGGGACGCAACTAATGAAAAACTGTTTTTT.

V is TRBV12-3 or TRBV12-4 and J is TRBJ1-2; TRBD1 matches at 9 bases. The CDR3 runs to 19 residues. V gave up 6 bases and J gave up 4 bases; unmatched junction bases: 21. In DNA, the CDR3 is TGTGCCAGCAGCCCCACGTGGGGATCCGGGACAGGGACGGCCTATGGCTACACCTTC. Amino acid sequence: CASSPTWGSGTGTAYGYTF.

This chain links TRBV11-2 with TRBJ2-2; 9 bases agree with TRBD2. Looked up from germline, CDR1 is SGHAT and CDR2 is FQNNGV. V dropped 6 bases and J dropped 3; count of bases not matched to a gene: 11. This CDR3 has 17 amino acids. CDR3 DNA: TGTGCCAGCAGTTTACCCCAGACTAGCGGAGACACCGGGGAGCTGTTTTTT. This gives the protein CASSLPQTSGDTGELFF.

This clonotype was seen many times. V usage is TRBV20-1 and J usage is TRBJ2-1, with 7 bases matching TRBD2. Germline CDR1 is DFQATT and CDR2 is SNEGSKA (reference sequence). V lost 6 bases to trimming and J lost 0 bases; unmatched junction nucleotides: 5. This CDR3 comprises 14 residues. CDR3: CSAYRGVSYNEQFF. In DNA, the CDR3 is TGCAGTGCGTACCGGGGGGTCTCCTACAATGAGCAGTTCTTC.

This clonotype was seen many times. This chain's CDR3 is CASSPEGYGYTF. In nucleotides, the CDR3 is TGTGCCAGCAGCCCGGAGGGCTATGGCTACACCTTC. The V gene is TRBV7-2, the J gene TRBJ1-2, with D unresolved. Germline V gene data show CDR1 as SGHTA and CDR2 as FQGNSA. The V and J ends lost 5 bases and 4 bases respectively, with 8 bases between them. The CDR3 runs 12 residues.

As concerns this clonotype: Mismatch with germline at one junction end may stem from a read error. The rearrangement uses TRBV30 and TRBJ1-2; D uncertain. The CDR3 contains 12 residues. Looked up from germline, CDR1 is GTSNPN and CDR2 is SVGIG (reference sequence). CDR3 sequence reads: CAWSPGIYGHTF. CDR3 bases: TGTGCCTGGAGTCCCGGGATCTATGGCCACACCTTC.

This clonotype was counted ten times or more. This chain joins TRBV19 and TRBJ2-3; 7 bases line up with TRBD2. The germline V gene encodes CDR1 LNHDA and CDR2 SQIVND (reference sequence). The length of the CDR3 is 16 residues. The trim removed 7 bases at V and 4 bases at J, leaving 14 bases unmatched. In DNA, the CDR3 is TGTGCCAGTACCCCAGACGGCATTGGGGGGGCAGATACGCAGTATTTT. Its translation: CASTPDGIGGADTQYF.

Of note for this clonotype: A much bigger clone sits one base away, suggesting this may be a read error. The CDR3 DNA follows: TGTGCCAGCAGACGGGGACACCGCCAAGAGACCCGGTACTTC. This sequence encodes CASRRGHRQETRYF. V gene TRBV6-5 combines with J gene TRBJ2-5; a weak D match, TRBD1 (6 bases). The CDR3 covers 14 residues. The germline V gene encodes CDR1 MNHEY and CDR2 SVGAGI.

This clonotype was observed many times. The chain uses TRBV5-1 and TRBJ1-4; D gene uncertain. The CDR3 is made up of 16 amino acids. Germline-derived CDR1 and CDR2 are SGHRS and YFSETQ. V lost 0 bases and J lost 1, with 10 bases in between. CDR3 sequence (DNA): TGCGCCAGCAGCTTGGGGCGGGGTGGAACTAATGAAAAACTGTTTTTT. Translation: CASSLGRGGTNEKLFF.

In this sample, this clonotype turned up many times. J is TRBJ1-2 and V is TRBV2; 7 nucleotides line up with TRBD1. Looked up from germline, CDR1 is SNHLY and CDR2 is FYNNEI. This CDR3 region has 15 residues. Trimming at V came to 6 bases and at J to 4 bases, leaving 11 bases not matched to a gene. The CDR3 reads CASRSGTARPYGYTF. In DNA, the CDR3 is TGTGCCAGCAGGTCCGGGACAGCTCGCCCCTATGGCTACACCTTC.

The chain links TRBV5-6 to TRBJ1-1; D gene unclear. Germline assignment: CDR1 SGHDT and CDR2 YYEEEE. V lost 2 bases to trimming and J lost 7 bases, with 9 bases between them. The CDR3 spans 12 residues. CDR3 amino acids: CASSFQADEAFF. The CDR3 bases are TGTGCCAGCAGCTTCCAGGCGGATGAAGCTTTCTTT.

This clonotype has ten or more counts. The rearrangement links TRBV3-1 to TRBJ2-3; D is ambiguous. CDR1 and CDR2 from the germline V gene are LGHDT and YNNKEL (reference sequence). The V and J ends lost 5 bases and 4 bases respectively, with 13 bases between them. The CDR3 loop spans 14 amino acids. DNA for the CDR3: TGTGCCAGCAGCTTAAAGGGCGGACCAGATACGCAGTATTTT. Protein product: CASSLKGGPDTQYF.